The entry below describes one T cell receptor (beta chain). Its specificity is unknown. The data were taken from a study of blood T cells in healthy people across ages. It was with a sample-barcoded 5' primer and a J-beta primer mix that a second PCR of roughly 7 to 12 cycles was run. Each TCR beta cDNA got a 12-nucleotide random molecular identifier. All samples gave at least 2.5 million CDR3-containing paired-end reads. A single record per CDR3 protein comes from TCRdb applying MiXCR to the 5' RACE reads. The sample holds 600,000 to 650,000 distinct CDR3 sequences, 58% seen once. Findings of the study overall: Any changes in expanded clonotypes were possibly confounded, as donor CMV status remained unknown. The study found more naive CD4+ cells and higher diversity in long-lived than aged donors.

Germline V gene sequence: CDR1 MNHEY, CDR2 SVGEGT. The V and J ends lost 2 bases and 4 bases respectively, with 18 bases between them. The CDR3 runs to 17 residues. This receptor was taken from a man aged 60-69 years in good health. The chain combines TRBV6-2 or TRBV6-3 with TRBJ1-5, with D possibly TRBD1 on 5 matching bases. The sample was blood. The CDR3 is CASSYLIGGVRNQPQHF. The DNA of the CDR3 is TGTGCCAGCAGTTACCTAATCGGGGGGGTACGAAATCAGCCCCAGCATTTT.